This entry features one T cell receptor (beta chain) sequence. This CDR3 is 11 amino acids long. The germline V and J ends were trimmed by 2 bases and 5 bases, with 4 bases remaining between them. CDR1 and CDR2 (germline): SGHDT, YYEEEE. This record comes from a study of blood T cell repertoires in COVID-19. Study summary: Samples representing acute and convalescent COVID-19 were sourced from the United States, Italy and Spain. T cells, B-cell-depleted T cells, or PBMCs supplied cDNA or gDNA.

In the authors' methods: Estimates of nucleated cell counts were drawn from the amplification of reference gene primers. Clones were sequenced by immunoSEQ multiplex PCR, and TCRdb holds only the in-frame ones, with some missing. V, J and clone size were drawn from that table, and D and trimming were deduced from the DNA. Here the sample spans more than 95,000 clones, around 90% being singletons. This receptor was taken from a woman at least 80 years old in a cohort sampled during active COVID-19. The material sequenced was peripheral blood. The rearrangement joins TRBV5-6 to TRBJ2-5; D gene ambiguous. This CDR3 reads CASSLSETQYF. As DNA, the CDR3 is TGTGCCAGCAGCTTATCGGAGACCCAGTACTTC.